This paragraph covers one T cell receptor (beta chain) sequence. Antigen specificity is unknown. The data belong to a study of OX40 agonist ivuxolimab in advanced cancers. Across the study: Eligibility admitted prior anti-PD-1, anti-PD-L1 or anti-CTLA-4 therapy; 40% to 50% had some. Partial responses were recorded for three patients, including one with hepatocellular carcinoma and two with cutaneous melanoma.

General study results and limits: With doses of 0.1 to 3.0 mg/kg, CD4+ and CD8+ blood T cells had undergone clonal expansion by week 6. Among some nonresponders, normalized T-cell clonal expansion was also low.

Profiled with immunoSEQ multiplex PCR; TCRdb holds only in-frame clones, not every one. The sample carries tens of thousands of clones, around 84% recorded once. The receptor's source is an adult with an advanced solid tumor such as melanoma, head and neck, liver or kidney cancer. This specimen was CD4+ or CD8+ T cells sorted from blood, taken in a trial of the OX40 agonist ivuxolimab.

CDR3 nucleotides: TGTGCCAGCAGAAGTCAAGAGACATCACCCCTCCACTTT. It codes for CASRSQETSPLHF. The V and J genes are TRBV2 and TRBJ1-6; D unresolved. The CDR3 totals 13 residues. The V end was cut by 6 bases, the J end by 10 bases, with 13 bases between. The germline gives CDR1 SNHLY, CDR2 FYNNEI.